This TCR beta chain was sequenced during a study of blood T cell repertoires in COVID-19. Study as a whole: Acute and convalescent COVID-19 specimens originated in the United States, Italy and Spain. T cells, B-cell-depleted T cells, or PBMCs supplied cDNA or gDNA.

As handled by the study authors: Nucleated cell number was recorded as an estimate derived from reference gene primer amplification. Data came from immunoSEQ multiplex PCR; TCRdb stores just in-frame clones and leaves some out. The V and J calls and clone size are taken from that table; D and trimming were inferred from the DNA. The repertoire holds about 230,000 clones, with around four fifths as singletons. The junction had 12 bases not matched to a gene; V was cut back by 5 bases and J by 7 bases. The germline CDR1 and CDR2 sequences are GTSNPN and SVGIG (reference sequence). This CDR3 is built from 15 residues.

Sequencing used peripheral blood. The V call is TRBV30, the J call TRBJ2-1; 9 bases agree with TRBD1. The clonotype comes from a man older than 75 with acute or convalescent COVID-19. CDR3 DNA sequence: TGTGCCTGGGACACCGGGACAGGGCGGGGAAATGAGCAGTTCTTC. The encoded protein is CAWDTGTGRGNEQFF.